The 20 T cell receptor beta chains reported below all come from one sample, sequenced in a study of T cell repertoires in cytomegalovirus infection. The antigens for these receptors are not known. Using its own MiXCR run on the reads, TCRdb lists one record per CDR3 protein. The sample yields 900,000 to 950,000 distinct CDR3 sequences, approximately 32% seen once. The sample was cultured CD8+ T cells from PBMCs, taken from culture after CMV antigen stimulation. The receptors were gathered from a human donor in good health (CMV status not recorded). Some clones in this sample may be carry-over from other donors' samples.

The sample holds many counts of this clonotype. The chain carries TRBV7-2 and TRBJ2-5; TRBD2 might be the D (5 bases). The CDR3 has 15 residues. Trimming stripped 1 base from V and 3 bases from J, with 12 bases between. Germline CDR1 SGHTA, CDR2 FQGNSA. The CDR3 DNA reads as TGTGCCAGCAGCTTAGTCGGGGTTCGAGAAGAGACCCAGTACTTC. Translating gives CASSLVGVREETQYF.

This clonotype came up a few times. The CDR3 DNA follows: TGTGCCAGCAGTTTAGAGGGCTATGGCAAAAACATTCAGTACTTC. Its translation is CASSLEGYGKNIQYF. The gene calls are TRBV28 and TRBJ2-4; perhaps TRBD2 as D (5 bases). V was pared by 2 bases and J by 3 bases, with 11 bases between. Germline V gives CDR1 MDHEN, CDR2 SYDVKM. The CDR3 loop spans 15 amino acids.

The chain uses TRBV12-3 or TRBV12-4 and TRBJ1-6; D not certain. This CDR3 is 15 amino acids long. Trimming stripped 7 bases from V and 3 bases from J, with 13 bases between. Here the CDR3 DNA reads TGTGCCAGCACCAAGACCGGGAACTATAATTCACCCCTCCACTTT. Translation: CASTKTGNYNSPLHF.

This clonotype was found a few times. The gene calls are TRBV12-3 or TRBV12-4 and TRBJ1-3; D unclear. The CDR3 is 15 amino acids. Trimming removed 5 bases at V and 1 base at J, with 12 bases between. CDR3 sequence reads: CASSPLEESGNTIYF. The CDR3 DNA reads as TGTGCCAGCAGTCCTTTGGAGGAATCTGGAAACACCATATATTTT.

J is TRBJ1-4 and V is TRBV7-2; 7 positions match TRBD1. The V segment lost 1 base and the J segment 0 bases; nucleotides outside the gene matches: 14. Looked up from germline, CDR1 is SGHTA and CDR2 is FQGNSA. CDR3 length equals 20 residues. In nucleotides, the CDR3 is TGTGCCAGCAGCTTAGGGGGGGAAGGGGGCGTCGGAGCAACTAATGAAAAACTGTTTTTT. It encodes CASSLGGEGGVGATNEKLFF.

The chain combines TRBV4-3 with TRBJ2-1; 8 nucleotides match TRBD1. The CDR3 is 16 amino acids. V dropped 5 bases and J dropped 5; count of bases not matched to a gene: 11. The germline V gene encodes CDR1 LGHNA and CDR2 YSLEER. In nucleotides, the CDR3 is TGCGCCAGCAGCTACTTCTTCGGGACAGGAGACAATGAGCAGTTCTTC. Its translation: CASSYFFGTGDNEQFF.

This sequence joins TRBV12-3 or TRBV12-4 and TRBJ1-5, with D possibly being TRBD1 (5 bases). CDR3 length: 14 residues. V lost 5 bases and J 4 bases, leaving 12 bases between the germline ends. CDR3 region: CASSGDGWNQPQHF. CDR3 coding DNA: TGTGCCAGCAGTGGGGACGGTTGGAATCAGCCCCAGCATTTT.

This clonotype was seen repeatedly, ten times or more. The chain joins TRBV12-3 or TRBV12-4 to TRBJ1-5; TRBD1 aligns across 7 bases. Trimming took 3 bases from V and 8 from J; bases not matched to a gene: 34. This CDR3 spans 23 amino acids. This CDR3 is CASSLIVSPGQIISPSISEPQHF. CDR3 DNA sequence: TGTGCCAGCAGTTTGATAGTGAGTCCGGGACAGATAATCAGCCCCAGCATTTCGGAGCCCCAGCATTTT.

The CDR3: CSVQQGGTGELFF. CDR3 nucleotide sequence: TGCAGCGTACAACAGGGTGGGACCGGGGAGCTGTTTTTT. This chain uses TRBV29-1 with TRBJ2-2, with D possibly matching TRBD1 (6 bases). In germline, CDR1 is SQVTM, CDR2 ANQGSEA. The V gene lost 6 bases and the J gene lost 5 bases, with 13 bases spanning the gap. The CDR3 consists of 13 residues.

The V and J genes are TRBV7-9 and TRBJ1-1, with unresolved D. This CDR3 is built from 14 residues. V shed 6 bases and J shed 0 bases, with 11 bases lying between them. Germline loops: CDR1 SEHNR, CDR2 FQNEAQ (reference sequence). In nucleotides, the CDR3 is TGTGCCAGCAGTATGGCAGGCCTGAACACTGAAGCTTTCTTT. This gives the protein CASSMAGLNTEAFF.

This sequence joins TRBV4-1 and TRBJ2-5; TRBD1 might be the D (6 bases). Trimming took 4 bases from V and 3 from J, leaving 15 bases between them. CDR1 MGHRA and CDR2 YSYEKL come from the germline V gene. This CDR3 contains 15 residues. The CDR3 is CASSLTGPWEETQYF. The CDR3 nucleotides read TGCGCCAGCAGCCTCACAGGGCCTTGGGAAGAGACCCAGTACTTC.

The sample holds a few counts of this clonotype. The chain joins TRBV19 to TRBJ1-1; D possibly corresponds to TRBD1 (5 bases). V dropped 0 bases and J dropped 5 bases, with 16 bases sitting between them. Germline CDR1 reads LNHDA; CDR2 reads SQIVND (reference sequence). The CDR3 sequence is 16 residues long. The CDR3 DNA sequence: TGTGCCAGTAGTATAGATCACCAGGGCAGAAGAACTGAAGCTTTCTTT. Translating gives CASSIDHQGRRTEAFF.

On this clonotype itself: This may be a read error, as it is one base from a much larger clone. The V gene is TRBV7-6, the J gene TRBJ2-7; D not resolved. Germline assignment: CDR1 SGHVS and CDR2 FNYEAQ. The CDR3 is made up of 13 amino acids. V was shortened by 1 base and J by 2 bases, with 6 bases between the two germline ends. CDR3 in amino acids: CASSLGRPYEQYF. CDR3 sequence (DNA): TGTGCCAGCAGCTTAGGCAGACCCTACGAGCAGTACTTC.

In this sample, this clonotype turned up a few times. This chain links TRBV10-3 with TRBJ1-1; possible D gene TRBD1, 5 bases. V dropped 0 bases and J dropped 6 bases, with 14 bases sitting between them. Germline V gene sequence: CDR1 ENHRY, CDR2 SYGVKD. The CDR3 sequence is 15 residues long. CDR3 nucleotide sequence: TGTGCCATCAGTGAGTCGGTACAGGTCAGCCCTGAAGCTTTCTTT. Translation: CAISESVQVSPEAFF.

Relative to its sample, this clonotype is medium-sized. The chain is built from TRBV7-3 and TRBJ2-5, with D tentatively TRBD2 (6 bases). Trimming removed 5 bases from V and 3 bases from J, with 13 bases in between. The CDR3 loop spans 14 amino acids. Germline V gene sequence: CDR1 SGHTA, CDR2 FQGTGA. The CDR3 region has the DNA TGTGCCAGCAGCCCCACGGGCGGGGAAGAGACCCAGTACTTC. It translates to CASSPTGGEETQYF.

This rearrangement joins TRBV4-1 to TRBJ2-2, with D possibly being TRBD1 or TRBD2 (5 bases each). The germline gives CDR1 MGHRA, CDR2 YSYEKL. The CDR3 sequence is 15 residues long. V was clipped by 4 bases and J by 1 base, with 10 bases between them. The CDR3 coding sequence is TGCGCCAGCAGCCCCAGGGACGTGAACACCGGGGAGCTGTTTTTT. This sequence encodes CASSPRDVNTGELFF.

This chain joins TRBV7-9 and TRBJ2-2; 7 nucleotides line up with TRBD2. The CDR3 spans 15 residues. The germline gives CDR1 SEHNR, CDR2 FQNEAQ (reference sequence). V shed 6 bases, J shed 0 bases, and the junction held 4 bases outside the gene matches. CDR3 loop: CASSRRGANTGELFF. The CDR3 nucleotides are TGTGCCAGCAGTCGCCGGGGGGCGAACACCGGGGAGCTGTTTTTT.

The chain couples TRBV7-2 to TRBJ2-3; D gene ambiguous. In germline, CDR1 is SGHTA, CDR2 FQGNSA. Trimming took off 10 bases at V and 4 bases at J, with 9 bases between the two ends. CDR3 length: 11 residues. The CDR3 here is CAIPRADTQYF. CDR3 sequence (DNA): TGTGCCATCCCTCGGGCAGATACGCAGTATTTT.

A word on this clonotype: A much larger clone sits a single nucleotide away, making a read error possible. The rearrangement joins TRBV7-6 to TRBJ1-6; D might be TRBD1 (5 bases). CDR1 SGHVS and CDR2 FNYEAQ come from the germline V gene. CDR3 length: 14 residues. In DNA, the CDR3 is TGTGCCAGCAGCTTGGGACCTAGGAATTCACCCCCCCACTTT. It codes for CASSLGPRNSPPHF.

CDR3 protein: CASSQGTNPKDTEAFF. CDR3 DNA: TGCGCCAGCAGCCAGGGGACAAACCCGAAGGACACTGAAGCTTTCTTT. The chain recombines TRBV5-1 with TRBJ1-1; D is possibly TRBD1 (6 bases). Per the germline V gene, CDR1 is SGHRS and CDR2 is YFSETQ. This CDR3 spans 16 amino acids. The V and J ends lost 4 bases and 3 bases respectively, with 19 bases between them.